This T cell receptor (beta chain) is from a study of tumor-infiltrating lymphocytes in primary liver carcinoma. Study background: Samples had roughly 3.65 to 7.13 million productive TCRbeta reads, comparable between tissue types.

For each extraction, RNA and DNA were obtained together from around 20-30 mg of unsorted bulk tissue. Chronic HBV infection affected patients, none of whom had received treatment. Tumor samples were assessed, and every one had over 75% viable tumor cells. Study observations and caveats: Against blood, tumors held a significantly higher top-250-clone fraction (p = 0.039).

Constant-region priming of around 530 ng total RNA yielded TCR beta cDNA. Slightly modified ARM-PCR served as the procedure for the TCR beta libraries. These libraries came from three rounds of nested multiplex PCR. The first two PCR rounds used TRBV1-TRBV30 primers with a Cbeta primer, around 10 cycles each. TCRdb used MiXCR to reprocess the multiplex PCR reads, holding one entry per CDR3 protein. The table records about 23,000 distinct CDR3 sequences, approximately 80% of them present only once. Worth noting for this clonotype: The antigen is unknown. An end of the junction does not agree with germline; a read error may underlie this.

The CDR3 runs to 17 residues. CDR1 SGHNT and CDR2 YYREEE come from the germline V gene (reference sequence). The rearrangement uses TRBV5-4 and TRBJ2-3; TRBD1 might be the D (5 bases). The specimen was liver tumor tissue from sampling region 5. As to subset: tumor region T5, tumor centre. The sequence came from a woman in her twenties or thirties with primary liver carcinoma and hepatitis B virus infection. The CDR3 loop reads CANSVDGHPPPTDTRYF. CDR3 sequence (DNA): TGTGCCAACAGCGTAGACGGACACCCACCACCCACAGATACGCGGTATTTT. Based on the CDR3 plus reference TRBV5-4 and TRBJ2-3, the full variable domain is ETGVTQSPTHLIKTRGQQVTLRCSSQSGHNTVSWYQQALGQGPQFIFQYYREEENGRGNFPPRFSGLQFPNYSSELNVNALELDDSALYLCANSVDGHPPPTDTRYFGPGTRLTVL.